This record covers a single TCR beta chain. The antigen remains undetermined. This entry belongs to a study of blood T cells in healthy people across ages. Overall study findings and caveats: The recorded TCR beta diversity per million T cells decreased in a roughly linear manner with age.

Sample-barcoded 5' priming and a J-beta primer mix drove a second PCR of about 7 to 11 cycles. Every cDNA molecule carried a tag from a template-switch adaptor bearing 12 random nucleotides. MiXCR, run by TCRdb on the 5' RACE reads, gives a single entry per CDR3 protein. The repertoire holds about 800,000 distinct CDR3 sequences, with 35% to 50% as singletons. Material for sequencing was blood. This sequence originates from a man older than 75 in good health.

DNA of the CDR3: TGTGCCAGCAGCCAAGATGGACAGGGGACTAAGCAGTACTTC. Translating it yields CASSQDGQGTKQYF. The chain employs TRBV4-2 and TRBJ2-5; 9 nucleotides align to TRBD1. The CDR3 has 14 amino acids. The germline V gene encodes CDR1 LGHNA and CDR2 YNFKEQ. The V and J ends lost 0 bases and 11 bases, in that order; junction bases with no gene match: 7.